Here is one TCR beta chain with its context. This specimen comes from a study of technical replicates of blood from a handful of donors. Germline CDR1 MRHNA, CDR2 SNTAGT. The CDR3 covers 14 residues. V was clipped by 8 bases and J by 1 base, with 15 bases between them. TCRdb's copy holds only in-frame clones and misses some; the assay was immunoSEQ multiplex PCR. This sample has tens of thousands of clones, with less than 99% found just once. Sequencing was carried out using T cells isolated from PBMCs. The sequence came from a human donor in good health. The chain carries TRBV6-4 and TRBJ2-7, with a tentative D call TRBD2 (6 bases). The CDR3 region is CASSVREHSYEQYF. DNA for the CDR3: TGTGCCAGCTCTGTCCGGGAGCATTCCTACGAGCAGTACTTC.